The rows below give T cell receptor beta chains drawn from one sample of a study of blood T cell repertoires in COVID-19. The repertoire was sequenced with immunoSEQ multiplex PCR; TCRdb's copy has only in-frame clones and lacks some. The sample holds tens of thousands of clones; more than 65% are singletons and the top ten take 25%. Sequenced material: peripheral blood. The origin of the receptors is a man aged 55-75 years with acute or convalescent COVID-19. CDR3s include the opening cysteine and the closing phenylalanine or tryptophan. Fields, in order: V gene, clone size, J gene, D gene, CDR3 protein, CDR3 DNA. A D gene is named only where the DNA matches it firmly. For some rows the clone size is stated as once, few or many, or as a class when expanded; others skip it.

v_gene: TRBV28; abundance: .; j_gene: TRBJ1-5; d_gene: .; CDR3aa: CASSLAQGRRQPQHF; CDR3nt: TGTGCCAGCAGTTTAGCACAGGGCCGGCGACAGCCCCAGCATTTT
v_gene: TRBV5-5; abundance: .; j_gene: TRBJ2-7; d_gene: TRBD1; CDR3aa: CASSHVVGQGANEQYF; CDR3nt: TGTGCCAGCAGTCACGTAGTCGGACAGGGGGCAAACGAGCAGTACTTC
v_gene: TRBV11-2; abundance: .; j_gene: TRBJ2-2; d_gene: .; CDR3aa: CASSLAGYNTGELFF; CDR3nt: TGTGCCAGCAGCTTAGCAGGTTACAACACCGGGGAGCTGTTTTTT
v_gene: TRBV28; abundance: .; j_gene: TRBJ1-2; d_gene: .; CDR3aa: CASSSGGGYGYTF; CDR3nt: TGTGCCAGCAGCTCGGGAGGCGGCTATGGCTACACCTTC
v_gene: TRBV11-2; abundance: .; j_gene: TRBJ2-1; d_gene: .; CDR3aa: CASSGRGAYNEQFF; CDR3nt: TGTGCCAGCAGCGGGCGGGGAGCCTACAATGAGCAGTTCTTC
v_gene: TRBV28; abundance: .; j_gene: TRBJ1-6; d_gene: .; CDR3aa: CASSRRQVHSPLHF; CDR3nt: TGTGCCAGCAGCCGGAGACAGGTTCATTCACCCCTCCACTTT
v_gene: TRBV5-4; abundance: .; j_gene: TRBJ1-3; d_gene: TRBD1; CDR3aa: CASSLGDSNSGNTIYF; CDR3nt: TGTGCCAGCAGCCTCGGGGACAGCAACTCTGGAAACACCATATATTTT
v_gene: TRBV2; abundance: .; j_gene: TRBJ1-5; d_gene: TRBD1; CDR3aa: CASSWDRAEQPQHF; CDR3nt: TGTGCCAGCAGTTGGGACAGGGCGGAACAGCCCCAGCATTTT
v_gene: TRBV5-1; abundance: .; j_gene: TRBJ2-3; d_gene: TRBD2; CDR3aa: CASSPLAGGPTTDTQYF; CDR3nt: TGCGCCAGCAGTCCCTTAGCGGGGGGTCCTACCACAGATACGCAGTATTTT
v_gene: TRBV3-1/TRBV3-2; abundance: .; j_gene: TRBJ1-2; d_gene: TRBD1; CDR3aa: CASSQGTGGYGYTF; CDR3nt: TGTGCCAGCAGCCAAGGGACAGGGGGCTATGGCTACACCTTC
v_gene: TRBV19; abundance: .; j_gene: TRBJ1-4; d_gene: TRBD1; CDR3aa: CASSIGTGRTNEKLFF; CDR3nt: TGTGCCAGTAGTATAGGGACAGGGAGGACTAATGAAAAACTGTTTTTT
v_gene: TRBV3-1/TRBV3-2; abundance: .; j_gene: TRBJ2-2; d_gene: .; CDR3aa: CASSRGGWELFF; CDR3nt: TGTGCCAGCAGCCGCGGGGGCTGGGAGCTGTTTTTT
v_gene: TRBV18; abundance: .; j_gene: TRBJ1-2; d_gene: TRBD1; CDR3aa: CASSQRTGGDYGYTF; CDR3nt: TGTGCCAGCTCACAGAGGACAGGGGGCGACTATGGCTACACCTTC
v_gene: TRBV7-2; abundance: .; j_gene: TRBJ2-2; d_gene: .; CDR3aa: CASSFLDRESGELFF; CDR3nt: TGTGCCAGCAGCTTCCTGGACAGAGAGTCCGGGGAGCTGTTTTTT
v_gene: TRBV4-2; abundance: once; j_gene: TRBJ1-1; d_gene: TRBD1; CDR3aa: CASSREYGGGANTEAFF; CDR3nt: TGTGCCAGCAGCCGAGAATACGGAGGGGGCGCGAACACTGAAGCTTTCTTT
v_gene: TRBV5-1; abundance: .; j_gene: TRBJ1-1; d_gene: .; CDR3aa: CASSRGGSQGHAEAFF; CDR3nt: TGCGCCAGTTCACGAGGGGGATCCCAGGGGCATGCTGAAGCTTTCTTT
v_gene: TRBV9; abundance: .; j_gene: TRBJ2-1; d_gene: TRBD2; CDR3aa: CASSVEAGGWGEQFF; CDR3nt: TGTGCCAGCAGCGTAGAGGCGGGGGGTTGGGGCGAGCAGTTCTTC
v_gene: TRBV4-1; abundance: .; j_gene: TRBJ2-3; d_gene: .; CDR3aa: CASSQAGGHTDTQYF; CDR3nt: TGCGCCAGCAGCCAAGCGGGGGGACACACAGATACGCAGTATTTT
v_gene: TRBV9; abundance: .; j_gene: TRBJ2-5; d_gene: .; CDR3aa: CARGLQDLQETQYF; CDR3nt: TGTGCCAGGGGGTTACAGGACCTACAAGAGACCCAGTACTTC
v_gene: TRBV28; abundance: .; j_gene: TRBJ2-2; d_gene: TRBD1; CDR3aa: CASRSGTGVGELFF; CDR3nt: TGTGCCAGCAGGTCCGGGACAGGGGTCGGGGAGCTGTTTTTT
v_gene: TRBV29-1; abundance: .; j_gene: TRBJ1-2; d_gene: TRBD1; CDR3aa: CSGGQDGYTF; CDR3nt: TGCAGCGGGGGACAGGATGGCTACACCTTC
v_gene: TRBV4-1; abundance: .; j_gene: TRBJ2-2; d_gene: TRBD2; CDR3aa: CASSQEPSGYTGELFF; CDR3nt: TGCGCCAGCAGCCAAGAACCTAGCGGCTACACCGGGGAGCTGTTTTTT
v_gene: TRBV19; abundance: .; j_gene: TRBJ1-2; d_gene: TRBD1; CDR3aa: CASNSDRVLYGYTF; CDR3nt: TGTGCCAGTAACTCGGACAGGGTACTCTATGGCTACACCTTC
v_gene: TRBV9; abundance: .; j_gene: TRBJ1-3; d_gene: .; CDR3aa: CASSVDLSGNTIYF; CDR3nt: TGTGCCAGCAGCGTAGATCTCTCTGGAAACACCATATATTTT
v_gene: TRBV3-1/TRBV3-2; abundance: .; j_gene: TRBJ2-5; d_gene: .; CDR3aa: CASSQDEYTQETQYF; CDR3nt: TGTGCCAGCAGCCAAGACGAATACACGCAAGAGACCCAGTACTTC
v_gene: TRBV30; abundance: .; j_gene: TRBJ1-6; d_gene: TRBD1; CDR3aa: CAWSHPDRAVSPLHF; CDR3nt: TGTGCCTGGAGTCACCCGGACAGGGCCGTTTCACCCCTCCACTTT
v_gene: TRBV19; abundance: few; j_gene: TRBJ2-2; d_gene: .; CDR3aa: CASSSRQASNTGELFF; CDR3nt: TGTGCCAGTAGTTCGAGGCAAGCCTCGAACACCGGGGAGCTGTTTTTT
v_gene: TRBV6-1; abundance: .; j_gene: TRBJ1-5; d_gene: .; CDR3aa: CASSDHSLNQPQHF; CDR3nt: TGTGCCAGCAGTGATCACAGCCTCAATCAGCCCCAGCATTTT
v_gene: TRBV5-6; abundance: .; j_gene: TRBJ2-3; d_gene: TRBD1; CDR3aa: CASSLGTGLPTDTQYF; CDR3nt: TGTGCCAGCAGCCTGGGGACAGGGTTACCGACAGATACGCAGTATTTT
v_gene: TRBV5-1; abundance: .; j_gene: TRBJ2-5; d_gene: TRBD2; CDR3aa: CASNQRGGGEETQYF; CDR3nt: TGCGCCAGCAACCAGCGGGGTGGTGGGGAAGAGACCCAGTACTTC
v_gene: TRBV19; abundance: .; j_gene: TRBJ1-2; d_gene: .; CDR3aa: CASSIGGQRSYGYTF; CDR3nt: TGTGCCAGTAGTATAGGCGGGCAGCGCTCCTATGGCTACACCTTC
v_gene: TRBV6-5; abundance: .; j_gene: TRBJ1-2; d_gene: TRBD1; CDR3aa: CASSKTGTGFGYTF; CDR3nt: TGTGCCAGCAGTAAAACCGGGACAGGGTTTGGCTACACCTTC
v_gene: TRBV5-8; abundance: .; j_gene: TRBJ1-1; d_gene: .; CDR3aa: CASSFEDKNTEAFF; CDR3nt: TGTGCCAGCAGCTTCGAGGACAAGAACACTGAAGCTTTCTTT
v_gene: TRBV7-9; abundance: .; j_gene: TRBJ2-5; d_gene: .; CDR3aa: CASSLGSAEGGRETQYF; CDR3nt: TGTGCCAGCAGCTTAGGGTCGGCGGAGGGCGGTAGGGAGACCCAGTACTTC
v_gene: TRBV7-2; abundance: .; j_gene: TRBJ1-5; d_gene: .; CDR3aa: CASSPQSGYSNQPQHF; CDR3nt: TGTGCCAGCAGCCCCCAATCAGGGTATAGCAATCAGCCCCAGCATTTT
v_gene: TRBV19; abundance: .; j_gene: TRBJ1-5; d_gene: .; CDR3aa: CASSQPGGNQPQHF; CDR3nt: TGTGCCAGTAGCCAACCAGGGGGCAATCAGCCCCAGCATTTT
v_gene: TRBV4-1; abundance: .; j_gene: TRBJ2-3; d_gene: TRBD2; CDR3aa: CASSLSGLAGGPGDTQYF; CDR3nt: TGCGCCAGCAGCCTTTCCGGACTAGCGGGGGGGCCAGGGGATACGCAGTATTTT
v_gene: TRBV6-1; abundance: .; j_gene: TRBJ2-1; d_gene: TRBD2; CDR3aa: CASSDAHLAGAYNEQFF; CDR3nt: TGTGCCAGCAGTGACGCCCACCTAGCGGGGGCTTACAATGAGCAGTTCTTC
v_gene: TRBV6-5; abundance: .; j_gene: TRBJ2-5; d_gene: TRBD1; CDR3aa: CASSNRGRGETQYF; CDR3nt: TGTGCCAGCAGTAACAGGGGGCGGGGAGAGACCCAGTACTTC
v_gene: TRBV10-2; abundance: .; j_gene: TRBJ2-1; d_gene: .; CDR3aa: CARRGGGGAYDSSYNEQFF; CDR3nt: TGCGCCCGCAGGGGGGGTGGGGGAGCGTACGATAGCTCCTACAATGAGCAGTTCTTC
v_gene: TRBV5-1; abundance: .; j_gene: TRBJ2-3; d_gene: .; CDR3aa: CASAERGADGTDTQYF; CDR3nt: TGCGCCAGCGCTGAACGGGGGGCCGATGGCACAGATACGCAGTATTTT
v_gene: TRBV10-2; abundance: .; j_gene: TRBJ1-1; d_gene: .; CDR3aa: CASSAGVEAFF; CDR3nt: TGCGCCAGCAGTGCCGGGGTTGAAGCTTTCTTT
v_gene: TRBV28; abundance: .; j_gene: TRBJ2-7; d_gene: TRBD2; CDR3aa: CASTPGGGASYEQYF; CDR3nt: TGTGCCAGCACCCCGGGAGGAGGGGCCTCCTACGAGCAGTACTTC
v_gene: TRBV2; abundance: few; j_gene: TRBJ1-2; d_gene: .; CDR3aa: CASSTQNYGYTF; CDR3nt: TGTGCCAGCTCTACACAGAACTATGGCTACACCTTC
v_gene: TRBV7-2; abundance: .; j_gene: TRBJ1-6; d_gene: TRBD1; CDR3aa: CASSFVGQNNSPLHF; CDR3nt: TGTGCCAGCAGCTTCGTGGGACAGAATAATTCACCCCTCCACTTT
v_gene: TRBV27; abundance: .; j_gene: TRBJ1-2; d_gene: .; CDR3aa: CASSLSRVNYGYTF; CDR3nt: TGTGCCAGCAGTTTATCCAGGGTAAACTATGGCTACACCTTC
v_gene: TRBV27; abundance: .; j_gene: TRBJ1-2; d_gene: TRBD1; CDR3aa: CASSSTGIYGYTF; CDR3nt: TGTGCCAGCAGTTCGACAGGGATCTATGGCTACACCTTC